This TCR beta chain originates from a study of T cell repertoires in cytomegalovirus infection. Study as a whole: Both CMV infection and a matching HLA type were indicated by public TCR beta signatures. Study-wide results and caveats: Based on cumulative public TCR beta family frequency, carriers of CMV plus the relevant HLA were identified. What dominated the ex vivo response were HLA-C-restricted CMV-specific TCR beta clonotypes.

The table lists this clonotype with many counts. What it binds is not known. From the reads, TCRdb called clonotypes with MiXCR, one entry per CDR3 protein. The table lists roughly 190,000 distinct CDR3 sequences, roughly 9.8% of them singletons. The CDR3 loop spans 14 amino acids. V shed 4 bases and J shed 0 bases, with 6 bases lying between them. CDR1 and CDR2 from the germline V gene are KGHDR and SFDVKD. Sequencing was performed on PBMCs. The V gene is TRBV24-1, the J gene TRBJ1-5; no definite D call. This TCR derives from a human donor in good health (CMV status not recorded). Some clones in this sample may be carry-over from other donors' samples. CDR3 protein: CATSEAYSNQPQHF. As DNA, the CDR3 is TGTGCCACCAGTGAAGCCTATAGCAATCAGCCCCAGCATTTT.